Presented here are 20 T cell receptor beta chains from one specimen sequenced in a study of T cell changes during pregnancy in multiple sclerosis. Clones were read by immunoSEQ multiplex PCR, and TCRdb kept only the in-frame ones, dropping some. This table has approximately 80,000 clones, approximately 95% appearing once. Sequences were derived from peripheral blood, sampled in the second trimester of pregnancy. All receptors come from a female donor in good health, enrolled as a control in a pregnancy study.

The genes are TRBV2 and TRBJ2-7, with 7 bases that match TRBD2. This CDR3 is built from 15 residues. Germline CDR1 SNHLY, CDR2 FYNNEI. After removal of 6 bases from V and 2 bases from J, the junction contained 10 bases not matched to a gene. The CDR3 nucleotides are TGTGCCAGCAGGCAATCTAGCGGAGATACCTACGAGCAGTACTTC. Amino acid sequence: CASRQSSGDTYEQYF.

In this sample, this clone turned up a few times. The V gene is TRBV4-1, the J gene TRBJ2-2, with a weak D call TRBD2 (7 bases). Germline values: CDR1 MGHRA, CDR2 YSYEKL. The CDR3 has 17 residues. V lost 0 bases to trimming and J lost 8 bases, with 19 bases between them. The CDR3 here is CASSQEGGAGAAGELFF. CDR3 coding DNA: TGCGCCAGCAGCCAAGAGGGGGGGGCAGGGGCGGCTGGGGAGCTGTTTTTT.

The genes are TRBV27 and TRBJ2-7; TRBD1 matches 7 bases. V lost 5 bases and J lost 2; bases outside the gene matches: 3. Per the germline V gene, CDR1 is MNHEY and CDR2 is SMNVEV (reference sequence). This CDR3 contains 13 residues. CDR3 in amino acids: CASSGDSTYEQYF. Written as DNA, the CDR3 is TGTGCCAGCAGTGGGGACAGTACCTACGAGCAGTACTTC.

V gene TRBV5-1 combines with J gene TRBJ2-1; 8 bases are shared with TRBD2. This CDR3 has 16 residues. The ends lost 7 bases at V and 0 bases at J; junction bases unmatched: 9. Germline V gene lookup returns CDR1 SGHRS and CDR2 YFSETQ. The DNA of the CDR3 is TGCGCCAGCGTTACCACTAGCGGTCGCTCCTACAATGAGCAGTTCTTC. Amino acids: CASVTTSGRSYNEQFF.

The CDR3 DNA reads as TGTGCCAGCAGCCCCCAAGAATCCCTGGGGGGGAGGGCCTCGCATACGCAGTATTTT. It encodes CASSPQESLGGRASHTQYF. This rearrangement joins TRBV7-9 to TRBJ2-3, with 7 bases matching TRBD2. Trimming removed 5 bases from V and 7 bases from J; junction bases left unmatched: 24. This CDR3 spans 19 amino acids. Looked up from germline, CDR1 is SEHNR and CDR2 is FQNEAQ (reference sequence).

The V gene is TRBV28, the J gene TRBJ1-2; tentative D call: TRBD1 (5 bases). The V gene lost 3 bases and the J gene lost 2 bases, with 10 bases spanning the gap. Looked up from germline, CDR1 is MDHEN and CDR2 is SYDVKM. The CDR3 loop spans 14 amino acids. CDR3 DNA: TGTGCCAGCAGTTTGCGGACACAAAACTATGGCTACACCTTC. Amino acids: CASSLRTQNYGYTF.

The genes are TRBV2 and TRBJ2-5; TRBD2 matches 9 bases. In germline, CDR1 is SNHLY, CDR2 FYNNEI. The V gene end was trimmed by 5 bases and the J gene end by 1 base; junction bases not matched to a gene: 11. The CDR3 is 17 amino acids. The CDR3 nucleotides are TGTGCCAGCAGTCCCGGGACTAGCTCTCTGGGCCAAGAGACCCAGTACTTC. Protein: CASSPGTSSLGQETQYF.

The V and J genes are TRBV5-1 and TRBJ2-1, with 9 bases fitting TRBD1. J lost 3 bases, V lost 3 bases, and 4 bases had no gene match. The germline V gene encodes CDR1 SGHRS and CDR2 YFSETQ. The CDR3 has 15 amino acids. CDR3 coding DNA: TGCGCCAGCAGCTGGCGACAGGGGGACTACAATGAGCAGTTCTTC. As protein: CASSWRQGDYNEQFF.

This clone was seen a single time. The V call is TRBV2, the J call TRBJ1-4, with D tentatively TRBD1 (5 bases). Germline loops: CDR1 SNHLY, CDR2 FYNNEI. V lost 8 bases to trimming and J lost 4 bases, with 23 bases between them. The CDR3 has 17 residues. The CDR3 is CASGGESFPRGNEKLFF. The CDR3 bases are TGTGCCAGCGGGGGGGAAAGTTTTCCACGGGGTAATGAAAAACTGTTTTTT.

The rearrangement links TRBV2 to TRBJ2-3, with TRBD1 identical over 8 bases. V was clipped by 5 bases and J by 0 bases; unmatched bases: 7. Germline V CDR1 and CDR2: SNHLY, FYNNEI. There are 16 residues in the CDR3. CDR3 sequence: CASSKDRGTSTDTQYF. Written as DNA, the CDR3 is TGTGCCAGCAGTAAAGACAGGGGAACTAGCACAGATACGCAGTATTTT.

The chain employs TRBV19 and TRBJ2-3, with a possible D match to TRBD2 (6 bases). The CDR3 runs to 16 residues. Germline CDR1 LNHDA, CDR2 SQIVND (reference sequence). The V end was cut by 6 bases, the J end by 4 bases, with 20 bases between. Written as DNA, the CDR3 is TGTGCCAGTAGGAATCTAGGAGGGCCTCATGCAGATACGCAGTATTTT. This codes for CASRNLGGPHADTQYF.

V and J are TRBV5-1 and TRBJ2-1, with TRBD2 matching 11 bases. J was trimmed by 3 bases and V by 4 bases; bases with no gene match: 9. The CDR3 has 17 residues. Germline loops: CDR1 SGHRS, CDR2 YFSETQ. CDR3 in amino acids: CASSIASLAGGYNEQFF. CDR3 nucleotides: TGCGCCAGCAGCATAGCTTCCCTAGCGGGAGGCTACAATGAGCAGTTCTTC. Full variable domain (missing parts from reference TRBV5-1 and TRBJ2-1): KAGVTQTPRYLIKTRGQQVTLSCSPISGHRSVSWYQQTPGQGLQFLFEYFSETQRNKGNFPGRFSGRQFSNSRSEMNVSTLELGDSALYLCASSIASLAGGYNEQFFGPGTRLTVL.

Regarding this clone: This same CDR3 is encoded by further DNA sequences in the sample. The chain combines TRBV27 with TRBJ2-7; 12 nucleotides match TRBD2. Germline V CDR1 and CDR2: MNHEY, SMNVEV (reference sequence). Trimming took 5 bases from V and 3 from J; bases not matched to a gene: 2. This CDR3 region has 14 residues. CDR3 sequence: CASSPLAGGYEQYF. Written as DNA, the CDR3 is TGTGCCAGCAGTCCACTAGCGGGAGGCTACGAGCAGTACTTC.

This clone was seen a single time. This chain links TRBV6-1 with TRBJ1-2; perhaps TRBD1 as D (6 bases). Per the germline V gene, CDR1 is MNHNS and CDR2 is SASEGT. The CDR3 contains 14 residues. V lost 7 bases and J lost 0, with 12 bases in between. CDR3 amino acids: CASTGQPTNYGYTF. The CDR3 DNA sequence: TGTGCCAGCACTGGACAGCCGACTAACTATGGCTACACCTTC.

The chain uses TRBV7-9 and TRBJ1-4, with a tentative D call TRBD1 (5 bases). The CDR3 has 15 residues. Trimming took 3 bases from V and 0 from J, leaving 8 bases between them. The germline gives CDR1 SEHNR, CDR2 FQNEAQ (reference sequence). The CDR3 DNA reads TGTGCCAGCAGCTTCGGGGACTCAACTAATGAAAAACTGTTTTTT. Residues: CASSFGDSTNEKLFF.

The V call is TRBV5-1, the J call TRBJ2-1, with a weak D call TRBD2 (5 bases). The V end lost 6 bases, the J end lost 5 bases, and 12 bases lay between the germline ends. The germline V gene has CDR1 SGHRS and CDR2 YFSETQ. CDR3 length equals 13 residues. CDR3 bases: TGCGCCAGCAATCGCGGAGCGGACAATGAGCAGTTCTTC. Residues: CASNRGADNEQFF.

The chain combines TRBV7-9 with TRBJ2-3, with TRBD1 as a possible D gene (6 bases). The CDR3 spans 13 residues. Germline V CDR1 and CDR2: SEHNR, FQNEAQ (reference sequence). V was shortened by 3 bases and J by 6 bases, with 10 bases between the two germline ends. CDR3 DNA sequence: TGTGCCAGCAGCTTCATGGGGGCGGATACGCAGTATTTT. Translated: CASSFMGADTQYF.

This clone was found a few times. V is TRBV19 and J is TRBJ1-1, with D possibly matching TRBD1 (5 bases). Trimming removed 1 base from V and 5 bases from J, with 8 bases in between. Per the germline V gene, CDR1 is LNHDA and CDR2 is SQIVND (reference sequence). The CDR3 spans 13 residues. CDR3: CASSIGGETEAFF. CDR3 in DNA: TGTGCCAGTAGTATAGGGGGGGAGACTGAAGCTTTCTTT.

The CDR3: CASSPDRGPYTEAFF. The CDR3 DNA is TGTGCCAGCAGTCCGGACAGGGGTCCGTACACTGAAGCTTTCTTT. The chain has TRBV2 and TRBJ1-1, with TRBD1 matching over 9 bases. The CDR3 sequence is 15 residues long. The V gene end was trimmed by 5 bases and the J gene end by 3 bases; junction bases not matched to a gene: 7. The germline V gene has CDR1 SNHLY and CDR2 FYNNEI.

V is TRBV14 and J is TRBJ2-7, with 9 bases that match TRBD1. The germline CDR1 and CDR2 sequences are SGHDN and FVKESK. V trimming: 3 bases; J trimming: 5 bases; junction bases outside the gene matches: 11. This CDR3 region has 16 residues. The CDR3 here is CASSHPAGTGYHEQYF. In DNA, the CDR3 is TGTGCCAGCAGCCATCCTGCCGGGACAGGGTACCACGAGCAGTACTTC.